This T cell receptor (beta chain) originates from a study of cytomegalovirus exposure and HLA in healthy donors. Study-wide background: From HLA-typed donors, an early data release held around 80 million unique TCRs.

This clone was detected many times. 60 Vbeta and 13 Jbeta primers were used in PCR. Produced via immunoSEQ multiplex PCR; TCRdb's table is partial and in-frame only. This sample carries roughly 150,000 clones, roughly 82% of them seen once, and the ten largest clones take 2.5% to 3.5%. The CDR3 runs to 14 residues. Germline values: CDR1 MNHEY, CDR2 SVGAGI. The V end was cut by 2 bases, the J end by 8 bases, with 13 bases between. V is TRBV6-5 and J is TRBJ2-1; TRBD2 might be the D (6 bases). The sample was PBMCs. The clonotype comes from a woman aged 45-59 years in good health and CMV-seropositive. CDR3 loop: CASSYAGPGDEQFF. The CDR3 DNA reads TGTGCCAGCAGTTACGCTGGACCGGGGGATGAGCAGTTCTTC.